This T cell receptor beta chain was recorded in a study of T cell repertoires in cytomegalovirus infection (dated by TCRdb to about 2019). As for the study more broadly: Alongside well-studied HLA-B-restricted epitopes, the peptide stimulations were aimed at recently identified HLA-C-restricted CMV epitopes, whose presentation resists viral immunomodulation. Donor HLA type was relevant to the analysis, as public TCR beta signatures indicated carriage of CMV infection together with the matching HLA type. Broader findings and caveats from the paper: The ex vivo response was dominated by HLA-C-restricted CMV-specific TCR beta clonotypes, and the single most frequent clonotype in two of eight donors was supplied by these HLA-C-restricted clonotypes. In both this cohort and an independent 352-donor cohort, the cumulative frequency of public TCR beta family members distinguished carriers of CMV infection plus the relevant HLA type.

Read against the paper, the sample's treatment or condition label means: in vitro stimulation with specific CMV peptide epitopes to enrich CMV-specific T cells. CDR1 and CDR2 were assigned from the germline V gene as MNHNS and SASEGT. Including the terminal cysteine and phenylalanine, the CDR3 comprises 15 residues. Left in the record is the CDR3 DNA by itself, 45 bases read in frame from the first base. The V end loses 4 bases and the J end loses 0 bases, and a stretch of 13 bases separates them. TCRdb names Illumina HiSeq 1500 as the instrument used. TCRdb reprocessing: public reads trimmed at Q25 with fastp, clones called with MiXCR, in-frame beta chains kept. Identical CDR3 proteins give one entry, which carries the most common genes and DNA. In all, the sample holds approximately 220,000 distinct CDR3 sequences, and 35% to 45% of those were seen once. The ten top clones hold roughly three fifths of the sample.

This clonotype was detected only a few times. Its specific antigen is unknown. Qualities for individual bases were not recorded, and no much larger clone is one base off. The specimen was CD8+ T cells from cultured PBMCs, collected from culture after CMV antigen stimulation. This chain joins TRBV6-1 to TRBJ2-7, with TRBD2 perhaps the D gene, on 6 matching bases. This receptor was taken from a human donor in good health (CMV status not recorded). Some clones in this sample may be carry-over from other donors' samples. The CDR3 region: CASSATDGSSYEQYF. The DNA reads TGTGCCAGCAGTGCCACGGACGGGAGCTCCTACGAGCAGTACTTC.